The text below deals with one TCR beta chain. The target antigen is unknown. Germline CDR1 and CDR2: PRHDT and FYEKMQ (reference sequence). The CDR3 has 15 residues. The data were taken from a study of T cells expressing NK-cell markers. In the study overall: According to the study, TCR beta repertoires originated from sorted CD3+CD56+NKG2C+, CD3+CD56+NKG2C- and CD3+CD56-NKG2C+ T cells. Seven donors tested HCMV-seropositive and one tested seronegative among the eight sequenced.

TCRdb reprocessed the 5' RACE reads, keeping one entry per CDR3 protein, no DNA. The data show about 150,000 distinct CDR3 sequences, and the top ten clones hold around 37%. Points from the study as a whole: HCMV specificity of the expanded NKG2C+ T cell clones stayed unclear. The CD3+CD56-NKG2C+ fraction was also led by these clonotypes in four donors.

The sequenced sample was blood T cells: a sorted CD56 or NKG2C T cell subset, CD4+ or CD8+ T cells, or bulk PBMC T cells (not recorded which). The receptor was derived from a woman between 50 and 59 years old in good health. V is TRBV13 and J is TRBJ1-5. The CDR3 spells CASSCKRGRNQPQHF.